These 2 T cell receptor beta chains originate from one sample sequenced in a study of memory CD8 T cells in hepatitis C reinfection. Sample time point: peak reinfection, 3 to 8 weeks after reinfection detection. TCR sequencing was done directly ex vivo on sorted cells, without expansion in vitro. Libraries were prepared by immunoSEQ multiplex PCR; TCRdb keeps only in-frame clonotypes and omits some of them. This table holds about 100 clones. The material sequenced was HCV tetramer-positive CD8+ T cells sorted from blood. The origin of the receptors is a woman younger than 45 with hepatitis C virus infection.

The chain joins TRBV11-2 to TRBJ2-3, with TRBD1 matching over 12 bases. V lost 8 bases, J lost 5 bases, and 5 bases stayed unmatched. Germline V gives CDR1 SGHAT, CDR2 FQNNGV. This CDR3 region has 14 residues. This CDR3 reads CASRDRGQLDTQYF. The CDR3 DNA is TGTGCCAGCCGGGACAGGGGGCAACTAGATACGCAGTATTTT.

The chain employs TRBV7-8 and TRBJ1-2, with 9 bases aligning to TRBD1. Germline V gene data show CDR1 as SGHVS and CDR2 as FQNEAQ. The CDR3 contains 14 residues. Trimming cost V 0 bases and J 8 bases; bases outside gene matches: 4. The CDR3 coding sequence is TGTGCCAGCAGCTTAGCGACAGGGGGTGTCGGCTACACCTTC. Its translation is CASSLATGGVGYTF.